The 22 T cell receptor beta chains presented below share a single source sample, sequenced in a study of blood T cell repertoires in COVID-19. Sequencing was performed with immunoSEQ multiplex PCR; in TCRdb, only in-frame clones are kept and a portion is missing. Among roughly 40,000 clones, approximately 82% were seen once, and the ten largest hold approximately 44%. Source material: peripheral blood. All receptors come from a woman older than 75 with active or convalescent COVID-19.

This chain connects TRBV18 to TRBJ1-3; D is unclear. The V and J ends lost 4 bases and 1 base respectively, with 14 bases between them. CDR3 length equals 16 residues. Germline loops: CDR1 KGHSH, CDR2 LQKENI. CDR3: CASSLNYAGSGNTIYF. In DNA, the CDR3 is TGTGCCAGCTCACTTAACTACGCGGGGTCTGGAAACACCATATATTTT.

CDR3 region: CASSQEGGTLVNPSSYNEQFF. CDR3 nucleotide sequence: TGTGCCAGCAGCCAAGAAGGAGGGACTTTAGTAAACCCTAGCTCCTACAATGAGCAGTTCTTC. The V and J genes are TRBV3-1 (or the pseudogene TRBV3-2) and TRBJ2-1; possible D gene TRBD2, 6 bases. Trimming pared 0 bases from V and 0 bases from J, leaving 24 bases between. Germline V gene data show CDR1 as LGHDT and CDR2 as YNNKEL (reference sequence). The CDR3 length is 21 residues.

Only one count was recorded for this clone. V gene TRBV2 combines with J gene TRBJ2-1, with TRBD2 identical over 7 bases. J was trimmed by 2 bases and V by 3 bases; bases with no gene match: 4. The CDR3 loop spans 15 amino acids. Germline assignment: CDR1 SNHLY and CDR2 FYNNEI. The CDR3 spells CASSDGRGAYNEQFF. In DNA form, the CDR3 reads TGTGCCAGCAGTGATGGGAGGGGAGCCTACAATGAGCAGTTCTTC.

The chain carries TRBV30 and TRBJ1-1; no clear D gene. Trimming removed 0 bases from V and 1 base from J, with 6 bases in between. Germline V gene sequence: CDR1 GTSNPN, CDR2 SVGIG (reference sequence). The CDR3 runs to 13 residues. The CDR3 nucleotides read TGTGCCTGGAGTGTACTGAGGAACACTGAAGCTTTCTTT. This translates into CAWSVLRNTEAFF.

The chain has TRBV20-1 and TRBJ2-7; 9 bases fit TRBD1. In germline, CDR1 is DFQATT, CDR2 SNEGSKA (reference sequence). V lost 3 bases, J lost 2 bases, and 5 bases stayed unmatched. The CDR3 has 14 amino acids. CDR3 sequence: CSASPGTGPYEQYF. The CDR3 DNA follows: TGCAGTGCTAGTCCCGGGACAGGGCCCTACGAGCAGTACTTC.

The rearrangement links TRBV30 to TRBJ1-5; no reliable D call. The CDR3 length is 14 residues. Germline V CDR1 and CDR2: GTSNPN, SVGIG (reference sequence). The V end lost 1 base, the J end lost 2 bases, and 9 bases lay between the germline ends. The CDR3 loop is CAWSEFTGNQPQHF. The CDR3 DNA reads as TGTGCCTGGAGTGAATTCACGGGCAATCAGCCCCAGCATTTT.

This sequence joins TRBV7-9 and TRBJ2-5; 7 bases line up with TRBD2. This CDR3 spans 15 amino acids. CDR1 and CDR2 from the germline V gene are SEHNR and FQNEAQ (reference sequence). The J segment lost 2 bases and the V segment lost 2 bases, leaving 5 bases of the junction unmatched. The CDR3 DNA follows: TGTGCCAGCAGCTTAAGTGCTAGCGGACAAGAGACCCAGTACTTC. Its protein product is CASSLSASGQETQYF.

The rearrangement uses TRBV5-8 and TRBJ1-5; 7 positions agree with TRBD1. The CDR3 has 13 amino acids. V shed 2 bases and J 7 bases; nucleotides not matched to a gene: 3. Germline V gives CDR1 SGHTS, CDR2 YDEGEE. The CDR3 DNA follows: TGTGCCAGCAGCTTTGACAGGGACCAGCCCCAGCATTTT. This encodes CASSFDRDQPQHF.

V and J are TRBV6-5 and TRBJ1-3, with a possible D match to TRBD1 (5 bases). The germline V gene encodes CDR1 MNHEY and CDR2 SVGAGI. There are 15 residues in the CDR3. V gave up 8 bases and J gave up 4 bases, with 18 bases separating them. As DNA, the CDR3 is TGTGCCAGCTACCCGGGGGTGGGCCGCGGAAACACCATATATTTT. Its translation: CASYPGVGRGNTIYF.

This chain connects TRBV4-1 to TRBJ1-1; no clear D gene. Trimming took 0 bases from V and 2 from J, leaving 10 bases between them. The CDR3 consists of 15 residues. CDR1 and CDR2 (germline): MGHRA, YSYEKL. The CDR3 region is CASSQDSLPNTEAFF. DNA of the CDR3: TGCGCCAGCAGCCAAGATAGCCTCCCAAACACTGAAGCTTTCTTT.

The chain is built from TRBV28 and TRBJ1-2; 8 positions agree with TRBD1. Germline V gene lookup returns CDR1 MDHEN and CDR2 SYDVKM. V lost 8 bases to trimming and J lost 7 bases; unmatched junction nucleotides: 3. The CDR3 extends over 11 amino acids. The CDR3 is CASQGAGGYTF. As DNA, the CDR3 is TGTGCCAGCCAGGGGGCCGGTGGCTACACCTTC.

V is TRBV7-2 and J is TRBJ2-7, with 9 bases identical to TRBD2. The CDR3 has 14 residues. Germline-derived CDR1 and CDR2 are SGHTA and FQGNSA. V lost 5 bases, J lost 3 bases, and 5 bases stayed unmatched. The CDR3 reads CASSPLAGHYEQYF. The CDR3 region has the DNA TGTGCCAGCAGCCCTCTAGCGGGACACTACGAGCAGTACTTC.

At least ten counts were recorded for this clone. The chain has TRBV7-9 and TRBJ2-7; 7 bases are shared with TRBD2. This CDR3 region has 15 residues. The trim removed 4 bases at V and 0 bases at J, leaving 6 bases unmatched. The germline CDR1 and CDR2 sequences are SEHNR and FQNEAQ (reference sequence). The CDR3 here is CASSSGGSSSYEQYF. As DNA, the CDR3 is TGTGCCAGCAGCTCGGGCGGGAGTAGCTCCTACGAGCAGTACTTC.

This clone was observed a handful of times. V gene TRBV19 combines with J gene TRBJ1-5, with 7 nucleotides matching TRBD1. With 5 bases clipped from V and 1 base from J, the junction kept 8 bases outside the gene matches. The CDR3 covers 16 residues. Germline V gene sequence: CDR1 LNHDA, CDR2 SQIVND (reference sequence). The CDR3 DNA sequence: TGTGCCAGTAGTGTAAGACAGGGCCGGAGCAATCAGCCCCAGCATTTT. Encoded protein: CASSVRQGRSNQPQHF.

The rearrangement uses TRBV6-6 and TRBJ2-1; 8 bases align to TRBD2. This CDR3 has 14 amino acids. J was trimmed by 9 bases and V by 6 bases; bases with no gene match: 10. The germline V gene has CDR1 MNHNY and CDR2 SVGAGI (reference sequence). In nucleotides, the CDR3 is TGTGCCAGCAGCGGGACTAGAGGATCGGGTGAGCAGTTCTTC. Its protein is CASSGTRGSGEQFF.

The J gene is TRBJ2-1, the V gene TRBV18; TRBD1 agrees at 7 bases. Germline lookup yields CDR1 KGHSH and CDR2 LQKENI. The V and J ends lost 6 bases and 1 base, in that order; junction bases with no gene match: 9. CDR3 length: 16 residues. In DNA, the CDR3 is TGTGCCAGCTCTCGCGGACAGGACGTTTCCTACAATGAGCAGTTCTTC. Translated: CASSRGQDVSYNEQFF.

The chain combines TRBV9 with TRBJ2-3, with 10 nucleotides matching TRBD2. Germline-derived CDR1 and CDR2 are SGDLS and YYNGEE. This CDR3 spans 16 amino acids. V lost 4 bases to trimming and J lost 2 bases; unmatched junction nucleotides: 7. The CDR3 spells CASSSGLAEITDTQYF. The CDR3 DNA follows: TGTGCCAGCAGCTCAGGACTAGCGGAGATCACAGATACGCAGTATTTT.

The rearrangement links TRBV28 to TRBJ2-7, with a tentative D call TRBD2 (5 bases). V lost 3 bases and J 3 bases, leaving 18 bases between the germline ends. The CDR3 is 16 amino acids. Germline CDR1 is MDHEN and CDR2 is SYDVKM. CDR3 sequence (DNA): TGTGCCAGCAGTTTCGGTTTGTCTGCCGGGATCTACGAGCAGTACTTC. Translating it yields CASSFGLSAGIYEQYF.

This clone was detected only a few times. It may be a read error: a sequence one base away is much more abundant. The rearrangement joins TRBV4-1 to TRBJ2-2; 9 bases map to TRBD2. The CDR3 runs to 15 residues. CDR1 is MGHRA and CDR2 is YSYEKL in the germline V gene. The CDR3 DNA is TGCCCCCCCACCCGACTAGCGGAGAACACCGGGGAGCTGTTTTTT. As protein: CPPTRLAENTGELFF.

This chain links TRBV30 with TRBJ2-2; D is perhaps TRBD1 (7 bases). CDR3 length equals 16 residues. Germline-derived CDR1 and CDR2 are GTSNPN and SVGIG (reference sequence). Deletions cut 1 base from V and 6 bases from J, with 18 bases between. Here the CDR3 reads CAWSEGGQGGAGELFF. The CDR3 bases are TGTGCCTGGAGTGAGGGAGGTCAGGGGGGTGCCGGGGAGCTGTTTTTT.

The J gene is TRBJ2-1, the V gene TRBV30; 16 bases agree with TRBD2. The germline gives CDR1 GTSNPN, CDR2 SVGIG (reference sequence). Germline trimming cut 0 bases from V and 14 bases from J; bases unmatched to any gene: 4. The CDR3 totals 14 residues. CDR3 protein: CAWSVTGLAGGKFF. CDR3 sequence (DNA): TGTGCCTGGAGTGTAACGGGACTAGCGGGAGGGAAGTTCTTC.

The genes are TRBV24-1 and TRBJ1-1; possibly TRBD1 for D (5 bases). Trimming cost V 2 bases and J 1 base, with 10 bases left between them. This CDR3 is 15 amino acids long. Germline V lookup: CDR1 KGHDR, CDR2 SFDVKD. CDR3 nucleotides: TGTGCCACCAGTGATTCAAGAACAGGGAACACTGAAGCTTTCTTT. This gives the protein CATSDSRTGNTEAFF.